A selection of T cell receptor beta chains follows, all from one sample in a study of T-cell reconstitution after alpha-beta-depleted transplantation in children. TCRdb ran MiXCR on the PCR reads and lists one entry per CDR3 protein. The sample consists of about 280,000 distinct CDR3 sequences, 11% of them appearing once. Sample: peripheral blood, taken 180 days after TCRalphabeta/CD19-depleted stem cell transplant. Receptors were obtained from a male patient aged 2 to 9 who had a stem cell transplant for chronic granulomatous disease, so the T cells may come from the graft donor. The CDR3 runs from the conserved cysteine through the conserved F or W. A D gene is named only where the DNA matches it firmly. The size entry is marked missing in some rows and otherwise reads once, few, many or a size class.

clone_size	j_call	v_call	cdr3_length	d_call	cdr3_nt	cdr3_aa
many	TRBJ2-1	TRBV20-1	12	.	TGCAGTGCCCCAGGGATCCACAATGAGCAGTTCTTC	CSAPGIHNEQFF
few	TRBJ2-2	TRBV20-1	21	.	TGCAGTGCTAGACCTCCCCCTCAGGGTATGACCGCAACGGCGTTCACCGGGGAGCTGTTTTTT	CSARPPPQGMTATAFTGELFF
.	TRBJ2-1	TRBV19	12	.	TGTGCCAGTAATCAACTCAACAATGAGCAGTTCTTC	CASNQLNNEQFF
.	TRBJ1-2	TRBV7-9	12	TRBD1	TGTGCCAGCAGCAAAGAGGTGGACAGGGCGTTCTTC	CASSKEVDRAFF
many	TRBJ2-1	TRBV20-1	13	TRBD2	TGCAGTGCTACTAGCGGGGCCTACAATGAGCAGTTCTTC	CSATSGAYNEQFF
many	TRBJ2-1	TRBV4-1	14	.	TGCGCCAGCAGCCAAGTATTACAGGGAGATGAGCAGTTCTTC	CASSQVLQGDEQFF
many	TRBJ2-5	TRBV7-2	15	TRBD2	TGTGCCAGCAGCCGGGGACTAGCGGGACAAGAGACCCAGTACTTC	CASSRGLAGQETQYF
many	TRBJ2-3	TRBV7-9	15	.	TGTGCCAGCAGCCCCCTTGGAGTGGTGATAGATACGCAGTATTTT	CASSPLGVVIDTQYF
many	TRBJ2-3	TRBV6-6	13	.	TGTGCCAGCCGAGGACATCGCACAGATACGCAGTATTTT	CASRGHRTDTQYF
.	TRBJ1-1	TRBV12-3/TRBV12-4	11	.	TGTGCCAGCACCCTTGGAGGGATCGCTTTCTTT	CASTLGGIAFF
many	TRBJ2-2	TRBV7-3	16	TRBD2	TGTGCCAGCAGCATAACCCCTAGCGGGAAGGCCGGGGAGCTGTTTTTT	CASSITPSGKAGELFF
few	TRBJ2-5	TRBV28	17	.	TGTGCCAGCAGTTTAGGCGGTATGGCGGGCCCTCAAGAGACCCAGTACTTC	CASSLGGMAGPQETQYF
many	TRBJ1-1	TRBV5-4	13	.	TGTGCCAGCAGCTTGGAGCGGCGGATTGAAGCTTTCTTT	CASSLERRIEAFF
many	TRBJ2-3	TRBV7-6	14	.	TGTGCCAGCAGGGCTGGACTGAACACAGATACGCAGTATTTT	CASRAGLNTDTQYF
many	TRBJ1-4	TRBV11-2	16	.	TGTGCCAGCAGCTTGACCGTCGGTGCCTTTAATGAAAAACTGTTTTTT	CASSLTVGAFNEKLFF
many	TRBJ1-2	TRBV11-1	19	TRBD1	TGTGCCAGCAGCTTAGCCTTTGGGGGGTCTTGGACAGGTTCCTATGGCTACACCTTC	CASSLAFGGSWTGSYGYTF
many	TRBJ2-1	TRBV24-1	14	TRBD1	TGTGCCACCAGTGACCCCGACAGGGTAGGTGAGCAGTTCTTC	CATSDPDRVGEQFF
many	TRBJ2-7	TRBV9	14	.	TGTGCCAGCAGCGTTCAGGAGACAGAATACGAGCAGTACTTC	CASSVQETEYEQYF
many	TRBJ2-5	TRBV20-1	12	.	TGCAGTGCTAGGGTGTCTGGTGAGACCCAGTACTTC	CSARVSGETQYF